This TCR beta chain was sequenced during a study of resident and recirculating memory T cells in vitiligo (dated 2018 in TCRdb). Turning to the overall study: For TCR beta sequencing, epidermis was obtained by shave biopsy from two lesional and two nonlesional sites, and PBMCs were also collected, from each of a few stable vitiligo patients. Without any cell sorting, samples were homogenized immediately before genomic DNA was extracted using the Qiagen DNeasy Blood & Tissue Kit. The human TCR beta sequencing was designed to test whether specific clones found in lesional vitiligo skin differed from the clones found in nonlesional skin and in blood.

Paper-wide results and their limitations: TCR sequences were not shared across biopsy sites or across patients, which suggests that different T cell clones infiltrate different lesions, a pattern described as private specificity. Working out how much the T cell clones identified in the vitiligo lesions and the human Trm versus Tcm pools each contribute will require future mechanistic studies. No unique dominant TCR clone was detected, and clonality varied among vitiligo lesions. Overlap and correlation analysis found no significant repertoire overlap between any two biopsies, even biopsies from the same patient, apart from each lesion compared with itself.

As concerns this clone: What antigen it recognizes has not been identified. The record has no base qualities; no much larger clone is one base away.

TCR beta chains were amplified from genomic DNA with the immunoSEQ hsTCRB kit. The immunoSEQ service sequenced the TCR beta libraries on an Illumina MiSeq instrument. The authors' analysis ran thus. The immunoSEQ Analyzer was used to analyze the repertoire data. The clones in this table, taken by TCRdb from immuneACCESS, are in-frame only. Not every clone is retained; where verified, under half of the shortfall comes from an unresolved V gene, and the cause of the rest is unknown. V and J calls and clone size are as listed in that table; D and trimming were resolved from the DNA. The table for this sample lists roughly 80,000 clones; 90% to 95% of them were counted only once. The ten top clones hold approximately 4.7% of the sample. Vitiligo was considered stable when no change in lesions had been observed over the previous 6 months. To count as stable, patients also needed to show no confetti depigmentation, which is a clinical sign of active vitiligo. Any patient who had received treatment in the previous three months was excluded. Ficoll density gradient centrifugation was used to isolate PBMCs from heparinized blood, after which the PBMCs were flash-frozen.

The sequenced material came from blood. The receptor's source is a male donor with vitiligo.

The CDR3 sequence is CASSVGTQNTEAFF. The DNA sequence reads TGTGCCAGCAGCGTAGGGACACAGAACACTGAAGCTTTCTTT. Here the chain combines TRBV9 and TRBJ1-1; perhaps TRBD1 is the D gene, with 5 bases matching. Relative to germline, V is 0 bases shorter and J is 1 base shorter, with 7 bases between their ends. The CDR3 holds 14 amino acids from the cysteine to the phenylalanine. Kept here is only the CDR3 DNA, which spans 42 bases and is read in frame from base 1. CDR1 SGDLS and CDR2 YYNGEE were looked up in the germline V gene.